This TCR beta chain was identified during a study of blood T cells in healthy people across ages. For the second PCR, which ran for about 7 to 11 cycles, a sample-barcoded 5' primer and a J-beta primer mix were used. TCRdb fed the 5' RACE reads into MiXCR, producing one record per CDR3 protein. The sample carries over 1,300,000 distinct CDR3 sequences, 59% recorded once. Germline values: CDR1 SGHAT, CDR2 FQNNGV. This CDR3 contains 16 residues. The V gene end was trimmed by 5 bases and the J gene end by 4 bases; junction bases not matched to a gene: 4. The TCR was taken from a man aged 18 to 29 in good health. Sequenced: blood. The gene calls are TRBV11-2 and TRBJ2-3; 15 bases are shared with TRBD2. CDR3 amino acids: CASSPWTSGGADTQYF. In nucleotides, the CDR3 is TGTGCCAGCAGCCCCTGGACTAGCGGGGGGGCAGATACGCAGTATTTT.